This T cell receptor (beta chain) originates from a study of cytomegalovirus exposure and HLA in healthy donors. In the case of this clone: Its antigen is undetermined.

Study results and caveats: A further, later analysis showed that HLA-associated TCR beta chains (compared with equally common others) were more clonally expanded. Earlier results showed most TCR beta V segments being productive about 90% or about 30% of the time. Immune exposure information available was restricted to CMV serostatus. The authors enumerated around 150 TCR beta chains as linked to cytomegalovirus.

PCR involved 60 Vbeta and 13 Jbeta primers. Libraries were prepared by immunoSEQ multiplex PCR; TCRdb keeps only in-frame clonotypes and omits some of them. The data contain 87,000 or so clones, 60% to 85% of them singletons. The germline CDR1 and CDR2 sequences are PRHDT and FYEKMQ (reference sequence). Unmatched junction bases numbered 3, after V lost 5 bases and J lost 3 bases. This CDR3 has 14 amino acids. Sequenced input: PBMCs. The gene calls are TRBV13 and TRBJ2-7; 11 bases align to TRBD1. The clonotype was recovered from a middle-aged woman in good health and CMV-seronegative. The CDR3 nucleotides are TGTGCCAGCAGCGAGGGGACAGGGGGCTACGAGCAGTACTTC. This encodes CASSEGTGGYEQYF. The full variable domain, its missing parts supplied by reference TRBV13 and TRBJ2-7, is AAGVIQSPRHLIKEKRETATLKCYPIPRHDTVYWYQQGPGQDPQFLISFYEKMQSDKGSIPDRFSAQQFSDYHSELNMSSLELGDSALYFCASSEGTGGYEQYFGPGTRLTVT.